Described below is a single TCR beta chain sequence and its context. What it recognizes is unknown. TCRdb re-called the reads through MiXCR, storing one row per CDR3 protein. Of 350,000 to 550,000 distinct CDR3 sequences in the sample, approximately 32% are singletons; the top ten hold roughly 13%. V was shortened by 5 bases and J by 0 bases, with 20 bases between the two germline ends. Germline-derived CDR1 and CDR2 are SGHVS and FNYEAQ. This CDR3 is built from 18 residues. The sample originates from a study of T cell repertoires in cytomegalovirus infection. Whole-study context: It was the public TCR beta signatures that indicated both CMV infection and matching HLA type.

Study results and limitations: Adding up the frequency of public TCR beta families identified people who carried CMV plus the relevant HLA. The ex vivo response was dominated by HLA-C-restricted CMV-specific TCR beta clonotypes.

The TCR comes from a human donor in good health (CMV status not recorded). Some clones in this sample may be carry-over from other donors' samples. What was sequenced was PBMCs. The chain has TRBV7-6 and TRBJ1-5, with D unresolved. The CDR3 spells CASSPELDTVYSNQPQHF. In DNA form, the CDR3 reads TGTGCCAGCAGCCCCGAGCTCGACACCGTCTATAGCAATCAGCCCCAGCATTTT.